The rows below give T cell receptor beta chains drawn from one sample of a study of cytomegalovirus exposure and HLA in healthy donors. TCRdb keeps only in-frame clones here, not all; method: immunoSEQ multiplex PCR. Counted here are 100,000 to 130,000 clones, 76% occurring once; the ten biggest clones make up 2% to 3%. Sequences were obtained from PBMCs. These receptors all come from a man aged 18-30 years in good health and CMV-seronegative. Both conserved end residues are part of each CDR3. D genes are given only for firm matches. Clone size is not always given. Where it is, it says once, few, many or a class for expanded clones.

v_gene	d_gene	abundance	j_gene	CDR3aa	CDR3nt
TRBV5-8	.	.	TRBJ1-2	CASSSGQPLLYGYTF	TGTGCCAGCAGCTCAGGACAGCCACTACTCTATGGCTACACCTTC
TRBV2	.	.	TRBJ1-2	CASRPLLDRAVDGYTF	TGTGCCAGCAGGCCCCTTCTGGACAGAGCCGTAGATGGCTACACCTTC
TRBV7-2	TRBD1	.	TRBJ1-6	CASSSDRAGLSPLHF	TGTGCCAGCAGCTCCGACAGGGCGGGTTTGTCACCCCTCCACTTT
TRBV28	.	.	TRBJ1-2	CASSLGTAGSGYTF	TGTGCCAGCAGTTTAGGAACCGCAGGGTCTGGCTACACCTTC
TRBV9	TRBD1	once	TRBJ1-1	CASSVDSDRVPNEAFF	TGTGCCAGCAGCGTAGACTCAGACAGGGTCCCGAATGAAGCTTTCTTT
TRBV27	.	.	TRBJ2-7	CASSPSQGGITYEQYF	TGTGCCAGCAGCCCAAGCCAGGGGGGCATTACCTACGAGCAGTACTTC
TRBV10-2	TRBD2	.	TRBJ2-5	CASSEPLLGREETQYF	TGCGCCAGCAGTGAGCCTCTATTGGGGAGGGAAGAGACCCAGTACTTC
TRBV5-6	.	.	TRBJ1-6	CASREGYNSPLHF	TGTGCCAGCAGGGAGGGGTATAATTCACCCCTCCACTTT
TRBV18	TRBD1	.	TRBJ1-6	CASSGQDVAPLHF	TGTGCCAGCTCGGGACAGGATGTTGCACCCCTCCACTTT
TRBV7-2	.	.	TRBJ2-5	CASSSIGVRQETQYF	TGTGCCAGCAGCTCCATAGGGGTTAGACAAGAGACCCAGTACTTC
TRBV5-1	TRBD2	.	TRBJ2-7	CASSATSGGSYEQYF	TGCGCCAGCAGCGCGACTAGCGGGGGTTCCTACGAGCAGTACTTC
TRBV11-1	TRBD2	.	TRBJ2-1	CASSFGGSSYNEQFF	TGTGCCAGCAGCTTCGGGGGGAGCTCCTACAATGAGCAGTTCTTC
TRBV4-1	.	.	TRBJ1-2	CASSQRDFFPADTF	TGCGCCAGCAGCCAACGGGACTTTTTCCCTGCGGACACCTTC
TRBV2	.	.	TRBJ2-7	CATQGRQSREQYF	TGTGCCACCCAGGGCAGGCAGTCTCGAGAGCAGTACTTC
TRBV6-4	.	.	TRBJ2-3	CASSPVGDTDTQYF	TGTGCCAGCAGCCCCGTCGGGGACACAGATACGCAGTATTTT
TRBV5-1	TRBD1	.	TRBJ2-5	CASSFGTGTGEETQYF	TGCGCCAGCAGCTTCGGTACCGGGACAGGGGAAGAGACCCAGTACTTC
TRBV7-9	TRBD1	.	TRBJ2-2	CASSARQGPGELFF	TGTGCCAGCAGCGCTCGACAGGGGCCGGGGGAGCTGTTTTTT
TRBV25-1	TRBD2	.	TRBJ2-5	CASSEAGGHQETQYF	TGTGCCAGCAGTGAAGCGGGGGGGCACCAAGAGACCCAGTACTTC
TRBV21-1	.	few	TRBJ2-3	CASSNSGGPDTQYF	TGTGCCAGCAGCAATAGCGGGGGGCCAGATACGCAGTATTTT
TRBV29-1	.	.	TRBJ1-3	CSVEGRGNTIYF	TGCAGCGTTGAGGGGCGCGGAAACACCATATATTTT
TRBV6-1	TRBD1	.	TRBJ2-3	CASSLSGQGSDTQYF	TGTGCCAGCAGTCTATCGGGACAGGGGTCAGATACGCAGTATTTT
TRBV7-6	.	.	TRBJ2-1	CASSPTTGGLGSNEQFF	TGTGCCAGCAGCCCCACCACCGGAGGGCTCGGTTCCAATGAGCAGTTCTTC
TRBV14	.	few	TRBJ2-7	CASSLPGYYEQYF	TGTGCCAGCAGCCTGCCCGGGTACTACGAGCAGTACTTC
TRBV7-8	TRBD1	.	TRBJ2-7	CASSPTRTGGRYEQYF	TGTGCCAGCAGCCCGACCAGGACAGGGGGCCGCTACGAGCAGTACTTC
TRBV25-1	TRBD1	.	TRBJ1-4	CASRATGVGGKLFF	TGTGCCAGCAGGGCGACAGGGGTTGGGGGAAAACTGTTTTTT
TRBV5-6	TRBD1	.	TRBJ1-6	CASSRDRTSYNSPLHF	TGTGCCAGCAGCCGGGACAGAACCTCCTATAATTCACCCCTCCACTTT
TRBV7-9	.	.	TRBJ1-5	CASSLAEGGPQHF	TGTGCCAGCAGCTTAGCGGAGGGTGGGCCCCAGCATTTT
TRBV27	TRBD1	.	TRBJ2-7	CASSLNRGTYEQYF	TGTGCCAGCAGTTTAAACAGGGGCACCTACGAGCAGTACTTC
TRBV5-1	.	few	TRBJ2-5	CASSLEGEGTQYF	TGCGCCAGCAGCTTGGAGGGCGAGGGGACCCAGTACTTC
TRBV5-1	.	once	TRBJ2-3	CASSLQDSRTDTQYF	TGCGCCAGCAGCTTGCAGGACTCTCGCACAGATACGCAGTATTTT
TRBV7-2	TRBD1	.	TRBJ1-3	CASNRRDRVFGNTIYF	TGTGCCAGCAACCGTAGGGACAGGGTATTTGGAAACACCATATATTTT
TRBV15	.	.	TRBJ1-2	CATSRDYADLYGYTF	TGTGCCACCAGCAGAGATTATGCAGACTTATATGGCTACACCTTC
TRBV6-6	TRBD1	.	TRBJ1-3	CASSDRGAGNTIYF	TGTGCCAGCAGTGACAGGGGCGCTGGAAACACCATATATTTT
TRBV7-9	.	.	TRBJ2-3	CASSPDTDTQYF	TGTGCCAGCAGCCCAGACACAGATACGCAGTATTTT
TRBV18	.	.	TRBJ2-7	CASSPGAYEQYF	TGTGCCAGCTCACCTGGAGCTTACGAGCAGTACTTC
TRBV6-1	TRBD1	.	TRBJ1-5	CASSVDRGWRQPQHF	TGTGCCAGCAGTGTGGACAGGGGGTGGAGGCAGCCCCAGCATTTT
TRBV5-1	TRBD2	.	TRBJ2-7	CASSLAVLGGYEQYF	TGCGCCAGCAGCTTGGCGGTCCTCGGGGGGTACGAGCAGTACTTC
TRBV9	.	.	TRBJ2-1	CASSVASDEQFF	TGTGCCAGCAGCGTAGCTTCCGATGAGCAGTTCTTC
TRBV7-3	.	.	TRBJ2-3	CASSFEGSTRHF	TGTGCCAGCAGCTTCGAGGGCTCGACGAGGCATTTT
TRBV4-1	TRBD1	.	TRBJ2-1	CASSLLSGRGQDEQFF	TGCGCCAGCAGCCTCCTCAGTGGTCGTGGACAGGATGAGCAGTTCTTC
TRBV30	TRBD1	.	TRBJ2-6	CAWSPCPGQGNYSGANVLTF	TGTGCCTGGAGTCCCTGCCCGGGACAGGGAAACTACTCTGGGGCCAACGTCCTGACTTTC
TRBV5-1	.	.	TRBJ2-1	CASSLDGSVNNEQFF	TGCGCCAGCAGCTTGGACGGTTCTGTCAACAATGAGCAGTTCTTC
TRBV7-6	TRBD1	.	TRBJ1-1	CASSPGQGLNTEAFF	TGTGCCAGCAGCCCAGGACAGGGATTGAACACTGAAGCTTTCTTT
TRBV25-1	.	.	TRBJ2-3	CASSDRLPGTAKGEAQYF	TGTGCCAGCAGTGATCGCCTCCCCGGGACGGCCAAAGGGGAGGCGCAGTATTTT
TRBV7-8	.	.	TRBJ1-2	CASNELILDNYGYTF	TGTGCCAGCAACGAGCTTATATTAGATAACTATGGCTACACCTTC
TRBV28	.	.	TRBJ2-2	CASSPRGGGTGELFF	TGTGCCAGCAGTCCCCGAGGAGGAGGAACCGGGGAGCTGTTTTTT
TRBV6-5	.	.	TRBJ1-2	CASSRRGSYTF	TGTGCCAGCAGTCGAAGAGGGAGCTACACCTTC
TRBV5-6	TRBD2	.	TRBJ2-2	CASSLHLAGWTGELFF	TGTGCCAGCAGCTTGCACCTAGCGGGGTGGACCGGGGAGCTGTTTTTT
TRBV5-4	TRBD1	.	TRBJ1-1	CASKTRQGGTEAFF	TGTGCCAGCAAAACTCGACAGGGGGGCACTGAAGCTTTCTTT
TRBV9	TRBD2	.	TRBJ2-7	CASSVGRLAVTYEQYF	TGTGCCAGCAGCGTAGGGCGACTAGCGGTGACCTACGAGCAGTACTTC
TRBV6-1	.	.	TRBJ2-7	CASSAGLRTYEQYF	TGTGCCAGCAGTGCTGGTTTGAGGACCTACGAGCAGTACTTC
TRBV18	.	.	TRBJ2-7	CASSPSGLSGDEQYF	TGTGCCAGCTCACCTTCAGGCCTCAGCGGAGACGAGCAGTACTTC
TRBV6-5	.	.	TRBJ1-2	CASSYRTGYGYTF	TGTGCCAGCAGTTATCGCACTGGCTATGGCTACACCTTC
TRBV5-1	TRBD1	.	TRBJ2-7	CASSLGGTGAYEQYF	TGCGCCAGCAGCTTGGGGGGGACAGGGGCCTACGAGCAGTACTTC
TRBV27	TRBD2	.	TRBJ2-7	CASSLWTSGAHEQYF	TGTGCCAGCAGTTTATGGACTAGCGGGGCCCACGAGCAGTACTTC
TRBV14	.	.	TRBJ2-7	CASSKDRGIGQYF	TGTGCCAGCAGCAAAGATCGCGGCATCGGGCAGTACTTC
TRBV29-1	.	.	TRBJ1-2	CSGWTKYGYTF	TGCAGCGGGTGGACAAAGTATGGCTACACCTTC
TRBV29-1	TRBD1	.	TRBJ2-7	CSGGTGGYEQYF	TGCAGCGGTGGGACAGGAGGGTACGAGCAGTACTTC
TRBV6-7	.	many	TRBJ2-7	CASSYRHSYEQYF	TGTGCCAGCAGTTACAGACACTCCTACGAGCAGTACTTC